These T cell receptor beta chains were read from a single sample in a study of T-cell memory formation after mild COVID-19. TCRdb processed the 5' RACE reads anew with MiXCR; each CDR3 protein has one entry. The sample holds about 560,000 distinct CDR3 sequences, about 22% seen once. Sequences were obtained from PBMCs or a T cell subset sorted from them (not recorded which). The receptors derive from an adult woman who had mild COVID-19 (a few samples of this study predate the infection). Cell type and time point are not known. CDR3s include the opening cysteine and the closing phenylalanine or tryptophan. The D gene is left open where the match is weak. Expanded clones get a size class; other rows say once, few or many, or leave the size out.

clone_size,d_call,v_call,j_call,cdr3_aa,cdr3_nt
few,NA,TRBV5-4,TRBJ1-1,CASSHGQWNTEAFF,TGTGCCAGCAGCCACGGACAGTGGAACACTGAAGCTTTCTTT
NA,NA,TRBV29-1,TRBJ1-4,CSTSIGTTNEKLFF,TGCAGCACCTCCATTGGCACAACTAATGAAAAACTGTTTTTT
NA,NA,TRBV27,TRBJ2-3,CASILRGEGDTQYF,TGTGCCAGCATCTTAAGGGGGGAAGGCGATACGCAGTATTTT
NA,NA,TRBV7-2,TRBJ1-4,CASSSDFLNEKLFF,TGTGCCAGCAGCTCAGATTTCCTGAATGAAAAACTGTTTTTT
few,NA,TRBV7-2,TRBJ2-1,CASSNFAAYNEQFF,TGTGCCAGCAGCAATTTTGCGGCTTACAATGAGCAGTTCTTC
few,NA,TRBV6-5,TRBJ2-1,CASSLGGTKQFF,TGTGCCAGCAGTTTGGGAGGCACTAAGCAGTTCTTC
NA,TRBD2,TRBV7-9,TRBJ2-1,CASSLVFGGLAANNEQFF,TGTGCCAGCAGCTTAGTATTTGGCGGACTAGCGGCCAACAATGAGCAGTTCTTC
few,TRBD2,TRBV20-1,TRBJ2-3,CSASTGLAGLGGTDTQYF,TGCAGTGCTAGTACTGGACTAGCGGGACTTGGTGGCACAGATACGCAGTATTTT
few,TRBD1,TRBV6-5,TRBJ2-1,CASSSQGAANEQFF,TGTGCCAGCAGTTCCCAGGGGGCGGCAAATGAGCAGTTCTTC
few,TRBD1,TRBV20-1,TRBJ1-5,CSANGQGGSNQPQHF,TGCAGTGCTAACGGACAGGGAGGGAGCAATCAGCCCCAGCATTTT
many,NA,TRBV6-4,TRBJ2-5,CASSEMAGGQETQYF,TGTGCCAGCAGTGAAATGGCCGGGGGCCAAGAGACCCAGTACTTC
few,NA,TRBV5-5,TRBJ1-2,CASSSPRGGIDYGYTF,TGTGCCAGCAGCTCGCCCCGTGGGGGCATTGACTATGGCTACACCTTC
NA,NA,TRBV11-3,TRBJ2-7,CASRVKGGSTYEQYF,TGTGCCAGCAGGGTTAAAGGAGGATCTACCTACGAGCAGTACTTC
NA,NA,TRBV19,TRBJ1-1,CASRTQVNTEAFF,TGTGCCAGTAGAACTCAGGTGAACACTGAAGCTTTCTTT
NA,NA,TRBV30,TRBJ1-1,CAWGEISAEAFF,TGTGCCTGGGGCGAGATTAGCGCTGAAGCTTTCTTT
NA,TRBD1,TRBV9,TRBJ1-5,CASSHDRESQPQHF,TGTGCCAGCAGCCATGACAGGGAATCGCAGCCCCAGCATTTT
few,NA,TRBV5-1,TRBJ1-6,CASSLLTGGENSPLHF,TGCGCCAGCAGCTTGCTGACAGGCGGGGAGAATTCACCCCTCCACTTT
NA,NA,TRBV4-1,TRBJ1-2,CASSRQDSTELYGYTF,TGCGCCAGCAGCCGCCAAGATTCGACGGAGCTATATGGCTACACCTTC
NA,NA,TRBV7-9,TRBJ2-1,CASSLALGASYNEQFF,TGTGCCAGCAGCTTAGCTTTGGGGGCGTCCTACAATGAGCAGTTCTTC
NA,TRBD1,TRBV12-3/TRBV12-4,TRBJ2-3,CASRTGSDTQYF,TGTGCCAGCAGGACAGGGTCAGATACGCAGTATTTT
few,NA,TRBV7-3,TRBJ2-1,CASSLPGPRNEQFF,TGTGCCAGCAGCTTGCCCGGGCCACGGAATGAGCAGTTCTTC
few,NA,TRBV4-2,TRBJ2-7,CASSQDQGRKQYF,TGTGCCAGCAGCCAAGATCAGGGGCGTAAGCAGTACTTC
few,NA,TRBV19,TRBJ1-5,CASSIEGPYNQPQHF,TGTGCCAGTAGTATAGAGGGGCCCTACAATCAGCCCCAGCATTTT
NA,NA,TRBV6-2/TRBV6-3,TRBJ2-2,CASSLTQDTGELFF,TGTGCCAGCAGCCTCACGCAAGACACCGGGGAGCTGTTTTTT
many,NA,TRBV7-8,TRBJ2-5,CASSSRGLGETQYF,TGTGCCAGCAGCTCACGGGGGCTCGGCGAGACCCAGTACTTC
NA,NA,TRBV30,TRBJ1-5,CAWRSGIHQPQHF,TGTGCCTGGAGGTCGGGGATCCATCAGCCCCAGCATTTT
NA,TRBD1,TRBV9,TRBJ2-7,CASSVGTGADEQYF,TGTGCCAGCAGCGTTGGGACAGGGGCGGACGAGCAGTACTTC
few,TRBD1,TRBV29-1,TRBJ2-5,CSVELQGVGFETQYF,TGCAGCGTTGAACTCCAGGGGGTAGGGTTTGAGACCCAGTACTTC
NA,NA,TRBV7-9,TRBJ1-4,CASSLAWMQGTNEKLFF,TGTGCCAGCAGCTTAGCGTGGATGCAGGGTACCAATGAAAAACTGTTTTTT
few,TRBD2,TRBV5-1,TRBJ2-1,CASSPLTSGGAGEQFF,TGCGCCAGCAGCCCCCTGACTAGCGGGGGGGCAGGAGAGCAGTTCTTC
NA,NA,TRBV30,TRBJ1-1,CAWSWGRNTEAFF,TGTGCCTGGAGTTGGGGCAGGAACACTGAAGCTTTCTTT
few,NA,TRBV29-1,TRBJ1-2,CSALGPPTTYGGVYGYTF,TGCAGCGCTCTGGGACCGCCGACTACCTACGGGGGGGTCTATGGCTACACCTTC
NA,TRBD1,TRBV19,TRBJ1-2,CASSSGTGRFYGYTF,TGTGCCAGTAGTTCCGGGACAGGAAGATTCTATGGCTACACCTTC
NA,NA,TRBV11-2,TRBJ2-2,CASSRMRGGELFF,TGTGCCAGCAGCCGGATGAGGGGGGGGGAGCTGTTTTTT
many,TRBD2,TRBV7-2,TRBJ2-3,CASSFPSGSTDTQYF,TGTGCCAGCAGCTTCCCTAGCGGGAGCACAGATACGCAGTATTTT
medium-sized,NA,TRBV7-6,TRBJ2-1,CASSLSVDSYNEQFF,TGTGCCAGCAGCTTAAGCGTGGACTCCTACAATGAGCAGTTCTTC
NA,TRBD2,TRBV24-1,TRBJ2-1,CATSDPTTSANYNEQFF,TGTGCCACCAGTGACCCGACAACTAGCGCGAACTACAATGAGCAGTTCTTC
NA,NA,TRBV5-1,TRBJ2-1,CASSPSPSSSYNEQFF,TGCGCCAGCAGCCCCTCGCCTAGCAGCTCCTACAATGAGCAGTTCTTC
NA,NA,TRBV24-1,TRBJ2-1,CATSDFGGRDEQFF,TGTGCCACCAGTGATTTTGGGGGGCGGGATGAGCAGTTCTTC
NA,NA,TRBV12-3/TRBV12-4,TRBJ1-2,CASTTSGGYTF,TGTGCCAGCACCACTTCGGGTGGCTACACCTTC
NA,TRBD2,TRBV5-1,TRBJ2-7,CASSPRWEGKYEQYF,TGCGCCAGCAGCCCGAGGTGGGAGGGCAAATACGAGCAGTACTTC
few,NA,TRBV13,TRBJ2-3,CASSPPLPADTQYF,TGTGCCAGCAGCCCTCCCTTACCCGCCGATACGCAGTATTTT
few,TRBD2,TRBV7-2,TRBJ2-5,CASRHAGTSSSTQYF,TGTGCCAGCAGACACGCCGGGACTAGCTCTTCGACCCAGTACTTC
few,NA,TRBV9,TRBJ1-5,CASSVDGTGWEPQHF,TGTGCCAGCAGCGTAGATGGGACGGGATGGGAGCCCCAGCATTTT
few,NA,TRBV9,TRBJ2-3,CASSVIAGTDTQYF,TGTGCCAGCAGCGTAATCGCGGGGACAGATACGCAGTATTTT
few,NA,TRBV5-4,TRBJ2-2,CASSFGRSNTGELFF,TGTGCCAGCAGCTTTGGACGGTCGAACACCGGGGAGCTGTTTTTT
few,NA,TRBV29-1,TRBJ2-5,CSVSRDTQETQYF,TGCAGCGTTAGCCGGGACACCCAAGAGACCCAGTACTTC
few,TRBD2,TRBV5-1,TRBJ2-7,CASSSSTSGRAIYEQYF,TGCGCCAGCAGCTCGTCGACTAGCGGGAGGGCCATCTACGAGCAGTACTTC
few,NA,TRBV24-1,TRBJ1-2,CATSDLIGYTF,TGTGCCACCAGTGATTTGATTGGCTACACCTTC
many,NA,TRBV7-8,TRBJ2-3,CASTPAVGTDTQYF,TGTGCCAGCACCCCCGCGGTGGGCACAGATACGCAGTATTTT
NA,TRBD1,TRBV15,TRBJ2-1,CATSGGYRDSNEQFF,TGTGCCACCAGCGGCGGCTACCGGGACAGCAATGAGCAGTTCTTC
few,NA,TRBV12-3/TRBV12-4,TRBJ2-1,CASSFEGSYNEQFF,TGTGCCAGCAGTTTTGAGGGGTCCTACAATGAGCAGTTCTTC
few,NA,TRBV19,TRBJ2-7,CASSIGSQLYEQYF,TGTGCCAGTAGTATTGGGTCACAGCTCTACGAGCAGTACTTC
NA,NA,TRBV7-9,TRBJ1-3,CASSLTGRGNTIYF,TGTGCCAGCAGCTTAACAGGCCGCGGAAACACCATATATTTT
many,NA,TRBV5-5,TRBJ2-2,CASSLGQVTAGELFF,TGTGCCAGCAGCTTGGGACAGGTGACGGCCGGGGAGCTGTTTTTT
few,NA,TRBV6-5,TRBJ1-4,CASSYSSVGSREKLFF,TGTGCCAGCAGTTACTCGAGTGTAGGGTCTCGGGAAAAACTGTTTTTT
few,NA,TRBV7-8,TRBJ2-5,CASSLAAETQYF,TGTGCCAGCAGCTTAGCAGCCGAGACCCAGTACTTC
NA,TRBD2,TRBV12-3/TRBV12-4,TRBJ2-1,CASTPRRRGGDEQFF,TGTGCCAGCACCCCTAGACGGCGGGGGGGCGATGAGCAGTTCTTC
few,NA,TRBV15,TRBJ1-5,CAVSFLNSNQPQHF,TGTGCCGTGAGCTTTCTTAATAGCAATCAGCCCCAGCATTTT
NA,NA,TRBV2,TRBJ2-7,CASCDRQIYEQYF,TGTGCCAGCTGTGATCGGCAGATCTACGAGCAGTACTTC